This TCR beta chain was sequenced in a study of T cell repertoires in cytomegalovirus infection. Study at large: Shared public TCR beta signatures pointed to both CMV infection and a matching HLA type.

Broader study findings: Public TCR beta family frequency separated CMV-and-HLA carriers, including in an independent cohort. HLA-C-restricted TCR beta clonotypes specific for CMV led the ex vivo response.

Details on this clonotype: Its matching antigen is unknown.

TCRdb re-called the reads with MiXCR, one entry per CDR3 protein. There are hundreds of thousands of distinct CDR3 sequences in the sample; more than 8% occur only once, and 3.5% to 4.5% lies in the top ten. Trimming removed 6 bases at V and 4 bases at J, with 15 bases between. CDR1 is LGHNA, CDR2 YSLEER, per germline. The CDR3 covers 15 residues. Sequencing input: PBMCs. This sequence was found in a human donor in good health (CMV status not recorded). Some clones in this sample may be carry-over from other donors' samples. The chain combines TRBV4-3 with TRBJ2-2; D perhaps matches TRBD1 (5 bases). CDR3 nucleotides: TGCGCCAGCAGTCCCAGGGCTTTGGGCACCGGGGAGCTGTTTTTT. Translating gives CASSPRALGTGELFF.